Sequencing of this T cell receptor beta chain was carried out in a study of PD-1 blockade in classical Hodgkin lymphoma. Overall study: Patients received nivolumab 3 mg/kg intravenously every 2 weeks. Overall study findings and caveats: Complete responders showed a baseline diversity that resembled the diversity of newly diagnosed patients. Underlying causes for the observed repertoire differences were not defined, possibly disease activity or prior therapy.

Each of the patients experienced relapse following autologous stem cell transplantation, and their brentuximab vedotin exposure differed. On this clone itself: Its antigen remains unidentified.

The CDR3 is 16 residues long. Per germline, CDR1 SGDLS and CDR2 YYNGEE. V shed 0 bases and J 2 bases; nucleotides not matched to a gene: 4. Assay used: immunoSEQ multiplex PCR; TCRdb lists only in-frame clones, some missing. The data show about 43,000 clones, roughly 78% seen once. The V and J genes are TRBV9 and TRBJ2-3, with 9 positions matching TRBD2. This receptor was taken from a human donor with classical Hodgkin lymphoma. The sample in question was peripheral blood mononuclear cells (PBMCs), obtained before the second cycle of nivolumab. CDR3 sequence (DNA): TGTGCCAGCAGCGTAGGACTAGCGGACAACACAGATACGCAGTATTTT. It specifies CASSVGLADNTDTQYF.